This T cell receptor beta chain was recovered during a study of blood T cells in healthy people across ages. Study findings and constraints: It was found that TCR beta diversity correlated strongly with the percentage of naive T cells. In long-lived donors, naive CD4+ cell counts and diversity exceeded those of aged donors.

On this clonotype itself: The target antigen is unknown.

The V segment lost 3 bases and the J segment 7 bases; nucleotides outside the gene matches: 10. Germline loops: CDR1 SGDLS, CDR2 YYNGEE. This CDR3 comprises 14 residues. Drawn from each donor were ten milliliters of peripheral blood. PCR was performed a second time for about 7 to 12 cycles using a sample-barcoded 5' primer and a J-beta primer mix. TCRdb fed the 5' RACE reads into MiXCR, producing one record per CDR3 protein. This repertoire shows over a million distinct CDR3 sequences, less than 50% found once; its top ten account for 15% to 20%. The origin of this receptor is a woman in her fifties or sixties in good health. The sequenced sample consisted of blood. The chain uses TRBV9 and TRBJ2-7, with 7 bases fitting TRBD2. The CDR3 DNA reads TGTGCCAGCAGCGAGGGAGGGAGGCCGTGGGAGCAGTACTTC. Translation gives CASSEGGRPWEQYF.